The clone carrying this TCR beta chain was seen only a few times. The antigen remains undetermined. The CDR3 loop spans 14 amino acids. CDR1 is SGHRS, CDR2 YFSETQ, per germline. V was clipped by 7 bases and J by 3 bases; unmatched bases: 6. The record originates from a study of human T cells and chemical hapten exposure. TCRdb reanalysed the RACE reads using MiXCR and keeps one entry per CDR3 protein. Of more than 85,000 distinct CDR3 sequences in the sample, 11% were seen once. Regarding time point: patch test 2, 6 weeks after DPC sensitization. Sample treatment: therapeutic diphenylcyclopropenone sensitization with weekly scalp DPC. Prior to each patch test being applied, blood was drawn. Whole-study results and caveats: Alopecia in the donors means their immune response may deviate from healthy people's.

The chain employs TRBV5-1 and TRBJ2-3, with TRBD2 matching 9 bases. The source of this sequence is a man aged 40-55 years with alopecia areata. Some clones in this sample may be carry-over from other donors' samples. This sample comprised whole blood, obtained in connection with sensitization to the hapten diphenylcyclopropenone (DPC). This chain's CDR3 is CASGATSGTDTQYF. The DNA for the CDR3 is TGCGCCAGCGGGGCTACTAGCGGGACAGATACGCAGTATTTT.